This TCR beta chain derives from a study of OX40 agonist ivuxolimab in advanced cancers. This CDR3 is built from 12 residues. Germline assignment: CDR1 SGHAT and CDR2 FQNNGV. The V end was cut by 5 bases, the J end by 5 bases, with 9 bases between. Only in-frame clones appear in the TCRdb table, and some are missing; sequencing was by immunoSEQ multiplex PCR. Here the sample spans about 20,000 clones, about two thirds being singletons. Sequenced material: CD4+ or CD8+ T cells sorted from blood, taken in a trial of the OX40 agonist ivuxolimab. This TCR was recovered from an adult with an advanced solid tumor such as melanoma, head and neck, liver or kidney cancer. The rearrangement uses TRBV11-2 and TRBJ1-2; TRBD1 is a possible D gene (5 bases). The CDR3 reads CASSTRQYGYTF. CDR3 in DNA: TGTGCCAGCAGCACCCGACAGTATGGCTACACCTTC. Filled out from reference TRBV11-2 and TRBJ1-2, the complete variable domain reads EAGVAQSPRYKIIEKRQSVAFWCNPISGHATLYWYQQILGQGPKLLIQFQNNGVVDDSQLPKDRFSAERLKGVDSTLKIQPAKLEDSAVYLCASSTRQYGYTFGSGTRLTVV.